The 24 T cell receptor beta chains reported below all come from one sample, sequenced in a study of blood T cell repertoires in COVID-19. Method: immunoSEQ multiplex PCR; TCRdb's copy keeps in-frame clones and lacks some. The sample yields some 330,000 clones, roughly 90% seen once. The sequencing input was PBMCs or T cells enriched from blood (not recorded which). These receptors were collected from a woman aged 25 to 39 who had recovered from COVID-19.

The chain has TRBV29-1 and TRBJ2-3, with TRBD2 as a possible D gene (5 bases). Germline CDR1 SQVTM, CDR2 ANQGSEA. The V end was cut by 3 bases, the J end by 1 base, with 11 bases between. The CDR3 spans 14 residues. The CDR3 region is CSVDPGLRTDTQYF. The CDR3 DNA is TGCAGCGTTGACCCCGGACTCCGCACAGATACGCAGTATTTT.

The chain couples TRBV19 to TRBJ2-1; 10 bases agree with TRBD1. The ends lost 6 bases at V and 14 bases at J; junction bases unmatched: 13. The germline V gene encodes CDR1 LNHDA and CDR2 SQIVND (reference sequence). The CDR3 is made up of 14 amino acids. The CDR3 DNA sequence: TGTGCCAGTAGCGGACAGGGGGGAGGCCTAGATGAGTTCTTC. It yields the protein CASSGQGGGLDEFF.

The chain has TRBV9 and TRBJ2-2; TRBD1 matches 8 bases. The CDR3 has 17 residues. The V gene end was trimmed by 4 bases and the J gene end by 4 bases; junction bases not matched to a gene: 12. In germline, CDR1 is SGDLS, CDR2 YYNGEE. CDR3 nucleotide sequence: TGTGCCAGCAGCAACTCGCTGTGGGACAGGAGCACCGGGGAGCTGTTTTTT. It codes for CASSNSLWDRSTGELFF.

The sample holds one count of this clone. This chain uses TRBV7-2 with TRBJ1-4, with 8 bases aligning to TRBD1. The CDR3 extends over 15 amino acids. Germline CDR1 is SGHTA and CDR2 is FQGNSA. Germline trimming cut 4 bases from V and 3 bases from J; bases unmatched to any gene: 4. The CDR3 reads CASSSQGAANEKLFF. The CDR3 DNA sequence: TGTGCCAGCAGCTCGCAGGGGGCTGCTAATGAAAAACTGTTTTTT.

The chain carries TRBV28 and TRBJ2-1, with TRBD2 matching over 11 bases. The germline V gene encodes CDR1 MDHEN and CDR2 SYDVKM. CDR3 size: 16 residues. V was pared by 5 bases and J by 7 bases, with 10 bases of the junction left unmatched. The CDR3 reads CASSRTGTSGRNEQFF. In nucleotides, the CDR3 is TGTGCCAGCAGTCGGACCGGGACTAGCGGCCGAAATGAGCAGTTCTTC.

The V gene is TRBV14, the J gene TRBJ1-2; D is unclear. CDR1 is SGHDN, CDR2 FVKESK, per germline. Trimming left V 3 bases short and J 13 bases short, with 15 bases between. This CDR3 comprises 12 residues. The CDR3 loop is CASSQSELTATF. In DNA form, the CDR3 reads TGTGCCAGCAGCCAGAGCGAGTTGACGGCCACCTTC. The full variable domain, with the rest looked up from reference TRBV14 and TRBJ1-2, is EAGVTQFPSHSVIEKGQTVTLRCDPISGHDNLYWYRRVMGKEIKFLLHFVKESKQDESGMPNNRFLAERTGGTYSTLKVQPAELEDSGVYFCASSQSELTATFGSGTRLTVV.

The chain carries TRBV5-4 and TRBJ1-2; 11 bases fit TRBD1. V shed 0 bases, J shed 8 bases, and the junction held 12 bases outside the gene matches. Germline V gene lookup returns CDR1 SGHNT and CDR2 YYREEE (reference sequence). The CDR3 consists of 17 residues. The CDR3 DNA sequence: TGTGCCAGCAGCTTGGGGACAGGGGGCGTTAGGTCTCAGGGCTACACCTTC. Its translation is CASSLGTGGVRSQGYTF.

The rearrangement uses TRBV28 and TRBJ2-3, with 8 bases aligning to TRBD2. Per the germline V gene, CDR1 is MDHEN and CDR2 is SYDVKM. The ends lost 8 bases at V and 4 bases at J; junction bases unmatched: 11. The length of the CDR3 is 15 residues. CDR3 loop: CASRGQRGWPDTQYF. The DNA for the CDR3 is TGTGCCAGCCGGGGGCAGCGGGGGTGGCCAGATACGCAGTATTTT. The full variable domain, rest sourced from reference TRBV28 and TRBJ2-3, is DVKVTQSSRYLVKRTGEKVFLECVQDMDHENMFWYRQDPGLGLRLIYFSYDVKMKEKGDIPEGYSVSREKKERFSLILESASTNQTSMYLCASRGQRGWPDTQYFGPGTRLTVL.

The CDR3 DNA follows: TGTGCCAGCAGTCAAGGACAGATGAATGAAAAACTGTTTTTT. It translates to CASSQGQMNEKLFF. The chain links TRBV28 to TRBJ1-4, with D possibly being TRBD1 (6 bases). The CDR3 is 14 residues long. V was clipped by 5 bases and J by 5 bases, with 12 bases between them. Germline V gives CDR1 MDHEN, CDR2 SYDVKM.

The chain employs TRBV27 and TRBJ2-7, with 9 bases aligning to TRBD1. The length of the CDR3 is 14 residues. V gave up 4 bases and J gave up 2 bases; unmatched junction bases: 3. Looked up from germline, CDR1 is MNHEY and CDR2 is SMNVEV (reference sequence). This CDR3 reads CASSSRDRAYEQYF. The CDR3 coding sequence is TGTGCCAGCAGTTCCCGGGACAGGGCCTACGAGCAGTACTTC.

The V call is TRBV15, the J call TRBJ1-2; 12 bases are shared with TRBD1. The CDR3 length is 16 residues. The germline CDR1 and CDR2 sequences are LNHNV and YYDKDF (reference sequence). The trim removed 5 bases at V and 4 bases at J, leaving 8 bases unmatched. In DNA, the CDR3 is TGTGCCACCAGCGACGGGGGGACAGGGGGCGTCTATGGCTACACCTTC. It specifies CATSDGGTGGVYGYTF.

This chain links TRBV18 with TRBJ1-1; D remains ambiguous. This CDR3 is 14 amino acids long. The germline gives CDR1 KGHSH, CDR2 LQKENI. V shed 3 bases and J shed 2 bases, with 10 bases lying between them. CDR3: CASSPGLVNTEAFF. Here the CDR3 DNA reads TGTGCCAGCTCACCCGGGTTGGTTAACACTGAAGCTTTCTTT. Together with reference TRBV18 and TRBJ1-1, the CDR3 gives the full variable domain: NAGVMQNPRHLVRRRGQEARLRCSPMKGHSHVYWYRQLPEEGLKFMVYLQKENIIDESGMPKERFSAEFPKEGPSILRIQQVVRGDSAAYFCASSPGLVNTEAFFGQGTRLTVV.

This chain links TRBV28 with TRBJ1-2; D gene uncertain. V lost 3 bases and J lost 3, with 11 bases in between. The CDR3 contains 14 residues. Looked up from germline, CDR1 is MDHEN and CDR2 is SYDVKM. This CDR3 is CASSLKGVDYGYTF. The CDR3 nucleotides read TGTGCCAGCAGTTTGAAGGGAGTCGACTATGGCTACACCTTC.

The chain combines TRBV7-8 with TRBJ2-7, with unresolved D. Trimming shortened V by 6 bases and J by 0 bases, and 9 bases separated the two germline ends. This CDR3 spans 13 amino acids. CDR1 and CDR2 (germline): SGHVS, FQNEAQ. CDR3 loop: CASSRGNSYEQYF. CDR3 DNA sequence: TGTGCCAGCAGTCGAGGTAACTCCTACGAGCAGTACTTC.

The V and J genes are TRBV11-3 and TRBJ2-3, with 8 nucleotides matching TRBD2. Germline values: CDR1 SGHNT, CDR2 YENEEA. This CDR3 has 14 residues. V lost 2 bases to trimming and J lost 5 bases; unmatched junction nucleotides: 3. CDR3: CASSLTGGKDTQYF. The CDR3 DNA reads TGTGCCAGCAGCTTAACGGGAGGGAAAGATACGCAGTATTTT.

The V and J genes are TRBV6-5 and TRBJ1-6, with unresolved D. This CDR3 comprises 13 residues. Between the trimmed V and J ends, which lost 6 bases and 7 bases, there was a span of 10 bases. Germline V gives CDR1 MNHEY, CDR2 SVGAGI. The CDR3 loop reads CASSRGGNSPLHF. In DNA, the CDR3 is TGTGCCAGCAGCCGTGGAGGGAATTCACCCCTCCACTTT.

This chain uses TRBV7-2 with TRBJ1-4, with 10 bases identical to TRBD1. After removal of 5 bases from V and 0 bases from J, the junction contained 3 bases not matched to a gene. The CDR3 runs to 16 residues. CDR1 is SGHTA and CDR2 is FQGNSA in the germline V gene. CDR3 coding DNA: TGTGCCAGCAGCCGGGACAGGGGCGCAACTAATGAAAAACTGTTTTTT. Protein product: CASSRDRGATNEKLFF.

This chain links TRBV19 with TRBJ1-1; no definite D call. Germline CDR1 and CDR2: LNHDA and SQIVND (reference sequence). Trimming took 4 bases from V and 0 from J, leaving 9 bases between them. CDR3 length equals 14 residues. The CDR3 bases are TGTGCCAGTAGTACCCCTACTATGAACACTGAAGCTTTCTTT. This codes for CASSTPTMNTEAFF.

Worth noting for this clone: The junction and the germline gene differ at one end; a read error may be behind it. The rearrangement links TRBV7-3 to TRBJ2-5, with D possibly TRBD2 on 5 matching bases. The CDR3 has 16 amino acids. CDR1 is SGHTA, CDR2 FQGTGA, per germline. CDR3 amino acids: CASSPYTTRAQGTQYF. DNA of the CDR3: TGTGCCAGCAGCCCCTACACCACTAGGGCGCAAGGGACCCAGTACTTC.

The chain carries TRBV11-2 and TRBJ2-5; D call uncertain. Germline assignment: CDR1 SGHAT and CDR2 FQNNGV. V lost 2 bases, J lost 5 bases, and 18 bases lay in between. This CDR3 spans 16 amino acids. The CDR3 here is CASSLMAGGSRETQYF. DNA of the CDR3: TGTGCCAGCAGCTTAATGGCCGGCGGCTCCCGGGAGACCCAGTACTTC.

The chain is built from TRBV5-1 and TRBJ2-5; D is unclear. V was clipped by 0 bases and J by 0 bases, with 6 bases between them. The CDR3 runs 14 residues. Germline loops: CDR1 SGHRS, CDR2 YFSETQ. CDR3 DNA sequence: TGCGCCAGCAGCTTGGCGTCCTACCAAGAGACCCAGTACTTC. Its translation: CASSLASYQETQYF.

The CDR3: CASSQTGMNTEAFF. The DNA for the CDR3 is TGTGCCAGCAGCCAGACAGGCATGAACACTGAAGCTTTCTTT. The chain recombines TRBV5-4 with TRBJ1-1; tentatively, D is TRBD1 (6 bases). Germline V gene lookup returns CDR1 SGHNT and CDR2 YYREEE (reference sequence). The germline V and J ends were trimmed by 4 bases and 0 bases, with 10 bases remaining between them. The CDR3 sequence is 14 residues long.

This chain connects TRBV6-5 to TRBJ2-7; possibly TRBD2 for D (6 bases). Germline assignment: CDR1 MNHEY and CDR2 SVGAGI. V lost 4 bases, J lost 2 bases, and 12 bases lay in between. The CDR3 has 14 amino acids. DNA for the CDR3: TGTGCCAGCAGTTCGGGAGATCGAACCTACGAGCAGTACTTC. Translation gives CASSSGDRTYEQYF.

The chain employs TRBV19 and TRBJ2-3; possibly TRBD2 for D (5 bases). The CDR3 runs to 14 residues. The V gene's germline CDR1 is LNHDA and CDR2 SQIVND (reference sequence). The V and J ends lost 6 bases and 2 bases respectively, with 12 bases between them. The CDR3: CASREDFSTDTQYF. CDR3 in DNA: TGTGCCAGTAGGGAGGACTTCTCCACAGATACGCAGTATTTT.